The sequence of this T cell receptor (beta chain) was determined in a study of shared clonotypes between healthy human individuals. Turning to the study itself: For every donor, three CD4 naive, three CD4 memory, two CD8 naive and one CD8 memory plates were used. Study results and limitations: Among non-shared clonotypes, generation probabilities were lower than among those shared by all four donors.

Sequencing used immunoSEQ multiplex PCR; TCRdb keeps in-frame clones, though not all of them. The sample has 2 million to 2.5 million clones; 85% to 95% are singletons. For this clone: Its antigen is as yet unknown.

Germline V gene sequence: CDR1 MGHRA, CDR2 YSYEKL. The CDR3 consists of 15 residues. V trimming: 4 bases; J trimming: 5 bases; junction bases outside the gene matches: 2. This receptor was obtained from a man between 18 and 35 years old in good health. Some clones in this sample may be carry-over from other donors' samples. Source material: naive CD4+ T cells from PBMCs. Documented subset: CD45RA+ positively selected. V gene TRBV4-1 combines with J gene TRBJ1-6; TRBD1 matches 10 bases. The CDR3 sequence: CASSLGQGNNSPLHF. The CDR3, as DNA: TGCGCCAGCAGCCTGGGACAGGGGAATAATTCACCCCTCCACTTT.